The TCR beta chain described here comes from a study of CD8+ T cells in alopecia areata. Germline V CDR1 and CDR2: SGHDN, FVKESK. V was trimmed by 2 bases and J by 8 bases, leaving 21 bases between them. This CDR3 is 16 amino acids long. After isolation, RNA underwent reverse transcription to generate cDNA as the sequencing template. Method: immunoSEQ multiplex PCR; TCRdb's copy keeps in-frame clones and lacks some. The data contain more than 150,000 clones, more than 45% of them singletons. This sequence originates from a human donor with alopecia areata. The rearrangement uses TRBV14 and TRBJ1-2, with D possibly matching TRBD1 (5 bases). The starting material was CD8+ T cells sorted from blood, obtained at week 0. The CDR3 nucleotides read TGTGCCAGCAGCCAACGGGGCGCGCTGATCCATTCCGGCTACACCTTC. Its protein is CASSQRGALIHSGYTF.